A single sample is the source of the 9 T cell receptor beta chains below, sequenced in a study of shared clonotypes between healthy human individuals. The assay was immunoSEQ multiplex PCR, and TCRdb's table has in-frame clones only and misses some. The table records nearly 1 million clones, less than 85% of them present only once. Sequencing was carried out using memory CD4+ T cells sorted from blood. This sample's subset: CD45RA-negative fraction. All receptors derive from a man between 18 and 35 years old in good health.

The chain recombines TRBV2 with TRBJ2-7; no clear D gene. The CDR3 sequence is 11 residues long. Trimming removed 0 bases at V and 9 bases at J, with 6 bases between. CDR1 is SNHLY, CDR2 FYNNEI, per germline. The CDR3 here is CASSEASAQYF. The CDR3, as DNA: TGTGCCAGCAGTGAAGCAAGCGCGCAGTACTTC.

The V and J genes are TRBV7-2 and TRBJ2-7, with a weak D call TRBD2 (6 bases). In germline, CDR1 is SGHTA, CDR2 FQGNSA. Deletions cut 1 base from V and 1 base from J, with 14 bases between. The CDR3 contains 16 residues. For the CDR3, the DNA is TGTGCCAGCAGCTTAGGGTGGATGGGGGGTTCCTACGAGCAGTACTTC. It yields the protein CASSLGWMGGSYEQYF.

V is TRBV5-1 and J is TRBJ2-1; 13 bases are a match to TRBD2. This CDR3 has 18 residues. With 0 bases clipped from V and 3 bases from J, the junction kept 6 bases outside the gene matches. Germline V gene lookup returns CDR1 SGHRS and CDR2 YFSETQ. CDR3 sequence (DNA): TGCGCCAGCAGCTTGGTACTAGCGGGGGGGCCGTACTACAATGAGCAGTTCTTC. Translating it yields CASSLVLAGGPYYNEQFF. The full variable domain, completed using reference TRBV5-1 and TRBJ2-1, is KAGVTQTPRYLIKTRGQQVTLSCSPISGHRSVSWYQQTPGQGLQFLFEYFSETQRNKGNFPGRFSGRQFSNSRSEMNVSTLELGDSALYLCASSLVLAGGPYYNEQFFGPGTRLTVL.

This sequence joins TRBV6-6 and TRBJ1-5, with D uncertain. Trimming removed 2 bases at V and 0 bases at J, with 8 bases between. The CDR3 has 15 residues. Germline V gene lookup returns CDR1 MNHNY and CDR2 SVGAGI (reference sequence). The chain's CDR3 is CASSYTGSSNQPQHF. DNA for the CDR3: TGTGCCAGCAGTTACACGGGGAGTAGCAATCAGCCCCAGCATTTT.

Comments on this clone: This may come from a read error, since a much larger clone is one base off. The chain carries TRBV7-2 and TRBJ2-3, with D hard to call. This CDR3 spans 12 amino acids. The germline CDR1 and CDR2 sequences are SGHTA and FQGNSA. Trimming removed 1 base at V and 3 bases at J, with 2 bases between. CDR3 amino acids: CASSLGTDTQYF. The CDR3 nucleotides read TGTGCCAGCAGCTTAGGTACAGATACGCAGTATTTT.

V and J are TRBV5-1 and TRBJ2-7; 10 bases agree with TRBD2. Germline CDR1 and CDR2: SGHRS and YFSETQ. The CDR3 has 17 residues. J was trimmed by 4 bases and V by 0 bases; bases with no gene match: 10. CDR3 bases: TGCGCCAGCAGCTTGGGCTACAGCGGACTAGCGGTTTACGAGCAGTACTTC. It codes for CASSLGYSGLAVYEQYF.

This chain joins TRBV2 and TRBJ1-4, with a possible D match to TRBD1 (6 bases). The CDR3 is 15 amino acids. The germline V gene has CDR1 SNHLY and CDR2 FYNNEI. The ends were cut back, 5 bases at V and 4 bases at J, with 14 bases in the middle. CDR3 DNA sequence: TGTGCCAGCAGTAGAAACAGGGAAATTAATGAAAAACTGTTTTTT. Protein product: CASSRNREINEKLFF.

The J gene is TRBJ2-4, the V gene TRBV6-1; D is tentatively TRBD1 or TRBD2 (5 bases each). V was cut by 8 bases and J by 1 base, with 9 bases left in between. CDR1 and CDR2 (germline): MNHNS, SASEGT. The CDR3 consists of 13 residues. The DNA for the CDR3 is TGTGCCAGCGCCAGGGAGGCCAAAAACATTCAGTACTTC. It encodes CASAREAKNIQYF.

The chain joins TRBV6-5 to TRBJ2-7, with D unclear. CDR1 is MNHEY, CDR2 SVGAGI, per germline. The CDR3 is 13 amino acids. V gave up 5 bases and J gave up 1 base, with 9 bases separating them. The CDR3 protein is CASSIQISYEQYF. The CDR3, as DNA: TGTGCCAGCAGTATCCAGATATCCTACGAGCAGTACTTC.